The next 24 T cell receptor beta chains were all read from a single sample in a study of cytomegalovirus exposure and HLA in healthy donors. Amplification used 60 Vbeta primers and 13 Jbeta primers. Assay used: immunoSEQ multiplex PCR; TCRdb lists only in-frame clones, some missing. Counted here are about 130,000 clones, roughly 80% occurring once; the ten biggest clones make up 3.6%. The sample taken for sequencing was PBMCs. The receptors come from a woman between 35 and 50 years old in good health and CMV-seropositive.

The gene calls are TRBV6-1 and TRBJ1-5; TRBD1 matches at 8 bases. The CDR3 length is 13 residues. CDR1 and CDR2 (germline): MNHNS, SASEGT. V lost 7 bases, J lost 6 bases, and 5 bases stayed unmatched. The CDR3 is CASKDRGSQPQHF. The CDR3 bases are TGTGCCAGCAAAGACAGGGGAAGTCAGCCCCAGCATTTT.

The CDR3 DNA reads TGTGCCAGCAGTGAACTCCAAGGAGGAAAACTGTTTTTT. This sequence encodes CASSELQGGKLFF. The chain combines TRBV2 with TRBJ1-4; D is unresolved. V was trimmed by 2 bases and J by 10 bases, leaving 11 bases between them. Germline assignment: CDR1 SNHLY and CDR2 FYNNEI. The CDR3 loop spans 13 amino acids.

The V and J genes are TRBV12-5 and TRBJ2-1; TRBD2 aligns across 12 bases. V lost 1 base, J lost 1 base, and 5 bases stayed unmatched. Looked up from germline, CDR1 is LGHNT and CDR2 is FRNRAP. This CDR3 contains 18 residues. The CDR3 DNA sequence: TGTGCTAGTGGTTTGGGCAGGACTAGCGGGGATTCCTACAATGAGCAGTTCTTC. Amino acids: CASGLGRTSGDSYNEQFF. Looking up the rest from reference TRBV12-5 and TRBJ2-1 gives the full variable domain: DARVTQTPRHKVTEMGQEVTMRCQPILGHNTVFWYRQTMMQGLELLAYFRNRAPLDDSGMPKDRFSAEMPDATLATLKIQPSEPRDSAVYFCASGLGRTSGDSYNEQFFGPGTRLTVL.

The rearrangement joins TRBV4-1 to TRBJ2-7, with D perhaps TRBD1 (5 bases). The CDR3 has 14 amino acids. V lost 0 bases to trimming and J lost 1 base, with 7 bases between them. The germline V gene has CDR1 MGHRA and CDR2 YSYEKL. The CDR3 DNA sequence: TGCGCCAGCAGCCAAGATCAGGGTTCCTACGAGCAGTACTTC. Residues: CASSQDQGSYEQYF.

The gene calls are TRBV29-1 and TRBJ1-2; D is perhaps TRBD1 (6 bases). CDR3 size: 12 residues. Per germline, CDR1 SQVTM and CDR2 ANQGSEA. Trimming removed 7 bases from V and 4 bases from J, with 13 bases in between. Here the CDR3 reads CSATDSFYGYTF. In nucleotides, the CDR3 is TGCAGCGCGACGGACAGCTTCTATGGCTACACCTTC.

This clone was seen a handful of times. The J gene is TRBJ2-1, the V gene TRBV25-1, with unresolved D. V shed 7 bases and J shed 0 bases, with 10 bases lying between them. This CDR3 region has 14 residues. Germline loops: CDR1 MGHDK, CDR2 SYGVNS. The CDR3 here is CASKRPGSYNEQFF. As DNA, the CDR3 is TGTGCCAGCAAAAGACCGGGCTCCTACAATGAGCAGTTCTTC. Supplemented by reference TRBV25-1 and TRBJ2-1, the full variable domain reads EADIYQTPRYLVIGTGKKITLECSQTMGHDKMYWYQQDPGMELHLIHYSYGVNSTEKGDLSSESTVSRIRTEHFPLTLESARPSHTSQYLCASKRPGSYNEQFFGPGTRLTVL.

The chain joins TRBV29-1 to TRBJ2-7; 8 bases align to TRBD1. There are 12 residues in the CDR3. Per germline, CDR1 SQVTM and CDR2 ANQGSEA. Germline trimming cut 5 bases from V and 1 base from J; bases unmatched to any gene: 1. In DNA form, the CDR3 reads TGCAGCGTTCGGACAGGGTCCTACGAGCAGTACTTC. Translating gives CSVRTGSYEQYF.

The chain couples TRBV11-2 to TRBJ2-2; 11 positions agree with TRBD1. Germline CDR1 and CDR2: SGHAT and FQNNGV. The V segment lost 5 bases and the J segment 4 bases; nucleotides outside the gene matches: 6. CDR3 size: 16 residues. For the CDR3, the DNA is TGTGCCAGCAGCCGGACAGGGGGCGCCGGCACCGGGGAGCTGTTTTTT. Protein: CASSRTGGAGTGELFF. The full variable domain, with the rest looked up from reference TRBV11-2 and TRBJ2-2, is EAGVAQSPRYKIIEKRQSVAFWCNPISGHATLYWYQQILGQGPKLLIQFQNNGVVDDSQLPKDRFSAERLKGVDSTLKIQPAKLEDSAVYLCASSRTGGAGTGELFFGEGSRLTVL.

The CDR3 DNA is TGTGCCAGCGGGGACTTAATCACAGATACGCAGTATTTT. This translates into CASGDLITDTQYF. This sequence joins TRBV27 and TRBJ2-3; possible D gene TRBD2, 6 bases. The ends were cut back, 8 bases at V and 2 bases at J, with 11 bases in the middle. CDR1 is MNHEY and CDR2 is SMNVEV in the germline V gene (reference sequence). The CDR3 loop spans 13 amino acids.

The V and J genes are TRBV5-1 and TRBJ2-7; the D gene is possibly TRBD1 (5 bases). Germline V gives CDR1 SGHRS, CDR2 YFSETQ. V lost 4 bases, J lost 7 bases, and 12 bases lay in between. This CDR3 region has 12 residues. CDR3 sequence (DNA): TGCGCCAGCAGCGTCCAGGGTTGGGAGCAGTACTTC. This codes for CASSVQGWEQYF.

This chain links TRBV5-1 with TRBJ2-3, with D maybe TRBD2 (5 bases). The V gene's germline CDR1 is SGHRS and CDR2 YFSETQ. V shed 6 bases and J shed 2 bases, with 16 bases lying between them. The length of the CDR3 is 15 residues. The CDR3 loop is CASNVAGSLTDTQYF. CDR3 DNA sequence: TGCGCCAGCAATGTTGCGGGCTCTCTCACAGATACGCAGTATTTT.

V gene TRBV11-2 combines with J gene TRBJ1-2, with 8 bases fitting TRBD1. The V gene end was trimmed by 4 bases and the J gene end by 4 bases; junction bases not matched to a gene: 5. Germline V gene data show CDR1 as SGHAT and CDR2 as FQNNGV. The CDR3 covers 14 residues. The CDR3 region is CASSSAGGAYGYTF. The CDR3, as DNA: TGTGCCAGCAGCTCAGCAGGGGGCGCCTATGGCTACACCTTC.

The chain employs TRBV11-2 and TRBJ1-2; maybe TRBD1 (5 bases). Trimming removed 5 bases at V and 6 bases at J, with 10 bases between. Germline lookup yields CDR1 SGHAT and CDR2 FQNNGV. The CDR3 has 12 amino acids. The CDR3 DNA reads as TGTGCCAGCAGCGCGGGACCCGATGGCTACACCTTC. It encodes CASSAGPDGYTF.

This clone occurred a few times. The V and J genes are TRBV7-8 and TRBJ2-7; 12 bases match TRBD2. V shed 2 bases, J shed 0 bases, and the junction held 5 bases outside the gene matches. The length of the CDR3 is 17 residues. Germline lookup yields CDR1 SGHVS and CDR2 FQNEAQ. DNA of the CDR3: TGTGCCAGCAGCTTATTTTGGACTAGCGGGACCTCCTACGAGCAGTACTTC. Translated: CASSLFWTSGTSYEQYF.

The chain is built from TRBV28 and TRBJ2-5; 7 bases are shared with TRBD1. CDR3 length: 14 amino acids. V trimming: 10 bases; J trimming: 2 bases; junction bases outside the gene matches: 10. The germline V gene encodes CDR1 MDHEN and CDR2 SYDVKM. In DNA form, the CDR3 reads TGTGCCACCACCCCGGACAGGTATCAAGAGACCCAGTACTTC. Encoded protein: CATTPDRYQETQYF. Looking up the rest from reference TRBV28 and TRBJ2-5 gives the full variable domain: DVKVTQSSRYLVKRTGEKVFLECVQDMDHENMFWYRQDPGLGLRLIYFSYDVKMKEKGDIPEGYSVSREKKERFSLILESASTNQTSMYLCATTPDRYQETQYFGPGTRLLVL.

In the case of this clone: A read error may produce the germline difference seen at one junction end. V is TRBV6-1 and J is TRBJ1-1; 7 bases are shared with TRBD1. This CDR3 is built from 11 residues. The germline V gene has CDR1 MNHNS and CDR2 SASEGT. The CDR3 coding sequence is TGTGCCAGCACTCACCTAGGGGGCTGCTCCTTT. Translated: CASTHLGGCSF.

The rearrangement joins TRBV6-5 to TRBJ2-1; 10 positions agree with TRBD2. CDR1 and CDR2 (germline): MNHEY, SVGAGI. The CDR3 extends over 15 amino acids. Losses at the gene ends were 6 bases for V and 2 bases for J; bases not matched to a gene: 4. The CDR3 region has the DNA TGTGCCAGCAGACGGACTAGCGGACCCTACAATGAGCAGTTCTTC. Amino acids: CASRRTSGPYNEQFF.

The chain has TRBV10-2 and TRBJ2-3, with 8 bases matching TRBD1. The CDR3 is 11 residues long. Trimming at V came to 8 bases and at J to 6 bases, leaving 1 base not matched to a gene. CDR1 WSHSY and CDR2 SAAADI come from the germline V gene. CDR3: CASDRGDTQYF. The CDR3 DNA is TGCGCCAGCGACAGGGGCGATACGCAGTATTTT.

The chain has TRBV30 and TRBJ1-1, with D hard to call. CDR1 and CDR2 (germline): GTSNPN, SVGIG (reference sequence). This CDR3 has 11 amino acids. Trimming left V 3 bases short and J 4 bases short, with 6 bases between. The CDR3 region has the DNA TGTGCCTGGAGAGACTTCACTGAAGCTTTCTTT. Protein: CAWRDFTEAFF.

This clone was seen a few times. As DNA, the CDR3 is TGCGCCAGCAGCCAAGAAGGACTTTATAATTCACCCCTCCACTTT. Its protein is CASSQEGLYNSPLHF. The V gene is TRBV4-1, the J gene TRBJ1-6; no clear D gene. V shed 0 bases and J shed 4 bases, with 7 bases lying between them. CDR1 is MGHRA and CDR2 is YSYEKL in the germline V gene. This CDR3 contains 15 residues.

The V gene is TRBV4-3, the J gene TRBJ2-7; 9 nucleotides agree with TRBD1. The germline V gene encodes CDR1 LGHNA and CDR2 YSLEER. V was clipped by 0 bases and J by 2 bases; unmatched bases: 2. The CDR3 is made up of 15 amino acids. The CDR3 protein is CASSQEGQGTYEQYF. DNA of the CDR3: TGCGCCAGCAGCCAAGAGGGACAGGGTACCTACGAGCAGTACTTC.

The V gene is TRBV4-2, the J gene TRBJ1-1, with D possibly matching TRBD1 (5 bases). V dropped 0 bases and J dropped 6 bases, with 14 bases sitting between them. The CDR3 spans 15 residues. Germline values: CDR1 LGHNA, CDR2 YNFKEQ. The chain's CDR3 is CASSQDRGTNAEAFF. The DNA of the CDR3 is TGTGCCAGCAGCCAAGATCGGGGGACTAATGCTGAAGCTTTCTTT.

This clone was seen just once. The chain uses TRBV29-1 and TRBJ2-7, with 11 bases matching TRBD2. The CDR3 length is 17 residues. With 2 bases clipped from V and 0 bases from J, the junction kept 9 bases outside the gene matches. The germline V gene encodes CDR1 SQVTM and CDR2 ANQGSEA. This CDR3 reads CSVELPGLAESSYEQYF. Here the CDR3 DNA reads TGCAGCGTTGAATTACCGGGACTAGCGGAAAGCTCCTACGAGCAGTACTTC.

This clone was observed a few times. This chain uses TRBV4-1 with TRBJ1-2; tentatively, D is TRBD1 (6 bases). V gave up 2 bases and J gave up 1 base, with 11 bases separating them. Germline V CDR1 and CDR2: MGHRA, YSYEKL. CDR3 length: 15 residues. CDR3 protein: CASSQSSGVNYGYTF. The CDR3 region has the DNA TGCGCCAGCAGCCAATCATCAGGGGTTAACTATGGCTACACCTTC.